The 12 T cell receptor beta chains reported below all come from one sample, sequenced in a study of cytomegalovirus exposure and HLA in healthy donors. Amplification used 60 Vbeta primers and 13 Jbeta primers. Generated by immunoSEQ multiplex PCR, the TCRdb table keeps only in-frame clones and is missing some. The data show about 160,000 clones, with around 80% seen just once and about 4.5% held by the top ten. The sequencing sample was made of PBMCs. These TCRs come from a man in his forties in good health and CMV-seronegative.

The rearrangement uses TRBV11-2 and TRBJ1-2; D is uncertain. Trimming removed 3 bases at V and 1 base at J, with 6 bases between. The germline CDR1 and CDR2 sequences are SGHAT and FQNNGV. The length of the CDR3 is 13 residues. The CDR3 loop is CASSFADNYGYTF. For the CDR3, the DNA is TGTGCCAGCAGCTTCGCAGATAACTATGGCTACACCTTC.

The table lists this clone with a count of one. J is TRBJ2-3 and V is TRBV2, with 13 bases aligning to TRBD2. The CDR3 runs 17 residues. CDR1 and CDR2 (germline): SNHLY, FYNNEI. The V segment lost 5 bases and the J segment 5 bases; nucleotides outside the gene matches: 10. In DNA form, the CDR3 reads TGTGCCAGCAGTCCTCTACTAGCGGGGGGGCGTTTAGATACGCAGTATTTT. Encoded protein: CASSPLLAGGRLDTQYF. Full variable domain (remainder filled in from reference TRBV2 and TRBJ2-3): EPEVTQTPSHQVTQMGQEVILRCVPISNHLYFYWYRQILGQKVEFLVSFYNNEISEKSEIFDDQFSVERPDGSNFTLKIRSTKLEDSAMYFCASSPLLAGGRLDTQYFGPGTRLTVL.

The V and J genes are TRBV6-5 and TRBJ2-3; tentatively, D is TRBD2 (5 bases). The V gene's germline CDR1 is MNHEY and CDR2 SVGAGI. Trimming shortened V by 8 bases and J by 2 bases, and 14 bases separated the two germline ends. CDR3 size: 14 residues. CDR3 loop: CASCPAGLTDTQYF. The CDR3 DNA sequence: TGTGCCAGCTGCCCGGCGGGTCTCACAGATACGCAGTATTTT.

This chain links TRBV19 with TRBJ2-6, with TRBD1 identical over 8 bases. This CDR3 spans 18 amino acids. Germline CDR1 and CDR2: LNHDA and SQIVND (reference sequence). V dropped 8 bases and J dropped 0; count of bases not matched to a gene: 12. The CDR3 nucleotides read TGTGCCAGTCGAGGGGACAGGAAGCTATTCTCTGGGGCCAACGTCCTGACTTTC. Amino acids: CASRGDRKLFSGANVLTF.

This clone was found a few times. The chain is built from TRBV16 and TRBJ2-7, with TRBD2 as a possible D gene (6 bases). CDR3 length equals 13 residues. V lost 5 bases, J lost 4 bases, and 12 bases lay in between. From germline, CDR1 is KGHSY and CDR2 FQNENV. The CDR3 here is CASSGTAGYEQYF. DNA of the CDR3: TGTGCCAGCAGCGGGACTGCAGGGTACGAGCAGTACTTC.

This clone was observed once. The chain links TRBV7-6 to TRBJ1-4; possibly TRBD1 for D (5 bases). This CDR3 contains 13 residues. CDR1 is SGHVS and CDR2 is FNYEAQ in the germline V gene. V was shortened by 2 bases and J by 10 bases, with 11 bases between the two germline ends. The CDR3 DNA sequence: TGTGCCAGCAGCTTACGAGACAGAGCAAAACTGTTTTTT. It specifies CASSLRDRAKLFF.

The rearrangement links TRBV13 to TRBJ1-2, with D unclear. There are 12 residues in the CDR3. The germline CDR1 and CDR2 sequences are PRHDT and FYEKMQ (reference sequence). V dropped 7 bases and J dropped 3 bases, with 9 bases sitting between them. The CDR3 loop is CASTFTDYGYTF. CDR3 in DNA: TGTGCCAGCACCTTTACAGACTATGGCTACACCTTC.

The rearrangement links TRBV19 to TRBJ1-2; no reliable D call. Germline V gene sequence: CDR1 LNHDA, CDR2 SQIVND (reference sequence). The CDR3 sequence is 16 residues long. The ends were cut back, 4 bases at V and 0 bases at J, with 15 bases in the middle. This chain's CDR3 is CASSTLSTLANYGYTF. CDR3 sequence (DNA): TGTGCCAGTAGTACCCTCTCGACCCTAGCTAACTATGGCTACACCTTC.

The J gene is TRBJ1-2, the V gene TRBV30, with TRBD1 matching 9 bases. The CDR3 has 13 amino acids. With 5 bases clipped from V and 5 bases from J, the junction kept 6 bases outside the gene matches. The germline V gene encodes CDR1 GTSNPN and CDR2 SVGIG (reference sequence). CDR3 sequence (DNA): TGTGCCTGGGAGGGACAGGGAAAATATGGCTACACCTTC. Translation: CAWEGQGKYGYTF.

V gene TRBV15 combines with J gene TRBJ1-3; D remains ambiguous. V gave up 0 bases and J gave up 3 bases, with 12 bases separating them. Germline assignment: CDR1 LNHNV and CDR2 YYDKDF (reference sequence). The CDR3 length is 16 residues. For the CDR3, the DNA is TGTGCCACCAGCAGAGATCAGGCGGGGAGTGGAAACACCATATATTTT. Its translation: CATSRDQAGSGNTIYF.

This clone has only a few counts. The J gene is TRBJ2-5, the V gene TRBV5-1; 8 nucleotides align to TRBD1. CDR1 is SGHRS, CDR2 YFSETQ, per germline. J gave up 6 bases and V 0 bases, and 4 bases lay outside the gene matches. CDR3 length: 14 amino acids. The CDR3 here is CASSLAGGDQTQYF. For the CDR3, the DNA is TGCGCCAGCAGCTTGGCAGGGGGCGATCAGACCCAGTACTTC.

The V call is TRBV7-6, the J call TRBJ2-1; 9 nucleotides match TRBD2. V was pared by 0 bases and J by 8 bases, with 2 bases of the junction left unmatched. CDR3 size: 14 residues. Germline CDR1 SGHVS, CDR2 FNYEAQ. In DNA form, the CDR3 reads TGTGCCAGCAGCTTAGCGGGACTAGCATATGAGCAGTTCTTC. As protein: CASSLAGLAYEQFF.